The T cell receptor beta chain under discussion was sequenced for a study of beta chain features in type 1 diabetes. In the study overall: Sorted cells, some 98,000,000 in number, were examined across all samples.

CDR1 SGHRS and CDR2 YFSETQ come from the germline V gene. J was trimmed by 3 bases and V by 4 bases; bases with no gene match: 4. This CDR3 has 14 residues. The investigators reverse transcribed all of the isolated RNA, so they sequenced expressed TCRB transcripts. Using immunoSEQ multiplex PCR, the repertoire was profiled, and TCRdb retains in-frame clones only, with some absent. The sample consists of 130,000 to 150,000 clones, roughly 50% of them appearing once. General study results and limits: Patients and controls would be equally affected if PCR favored shorter templates. The study found moderately but significantly shorter TCRB CDR3s in all four CD4+ subsets of Type 1 diabetes patients. Patients' naive, central memory and regulatory TCRB repertoires appeared more alike than those of healthy donors.

This clone has just a few counts. Its specificity is unknown. This rearrangement joins TRBV5-1 to TRBJ2-7, with 10 bases that match TRBD1. The receptor comes from a man in his late teens or twenties in good health. Sequenced sample: Tregs from blood. CDR3 amino acids: CASSVGQGSYEQYF. The CDR3 DNA is TGCGCCAGCAGCGTGGGACAGGGGAGCTACGAGCAGTACTTC.